The rows below give T cell receptor beta chains drawn from one sample of a study of blood T cell repertoires in COVID-19. The data were produced by immunoSEQ multiplex PCR, yet TCRdb's version contains in-frame clones alone and is incomplete. The sample holds roughly 240,000 clones, just under 90% seen once. The sample was PBMCs or T cells enriched from blood (not recorded which). Receptor source: a man aged 50 to 60 who had been exposed to COVID-19. Both conserved end residues are part of each CDR3. The D gene is left open where the match is weak. Size tells how often a clone was seen (once, few, many) or the class of an expanded clone, and some rows leave it out.

>TRBV5-4|-|-|TRBJ1-2
CASRPGRGNSEGYTF
TGTGCCAGCAGACCAGGGCGGGGAAATTCAGAGGGCTACACCTTC
>TRBV4-1|TRBD1|-|TRBJ1-1
CASSQDPRQGAIEAFF
TGCGCCAGCAGCCAAGATCCAAGACAGGGGGCAATTGAAGCTTTCTTT
>TRBV3-1/TRBV3-2|TRBD1|-|TRBJ1-2
CASQGDSTSYGYTF
TGTGCCAGCCAAGGGGACAGTACAAGCTATGGCTACACCTTC
>TRBV9|TRBD1|-|TRBJ2-3
CASSTQDRGEGTDTQYF
TGTGCCAGCAGCACCCAGGACAGGGGTGAAGGCACAGATACGCAGTATTTT
>TRBV3-1/TRBV3-2|-|-|TRBJ2-7
CASSLTGEQYF
TGTGCCAGCAGCCTGACAGGCGAGCAGTACTTC
>TRBV19|-|-|TRBJ1-2
CASSVSGTYYGYTF
TGTGCCAGTAGTGTGTCCGGGACTTACTATGGCTACACCTTC
>TRBV4-1|TRBD1|-|TRBJ1-5
CASSQRDRDNQPQHF
TGCGCCAGCAGCCAAAGGGACAGGGACAATCAGCCCCAGCATTTT
>TRBV5-1|TRBD1|-|TRBJ1-1
CASTLTGGDTEAFF
TGCGCCAGCACTCTAACAGGGGGCGATACTGAAGCTTTCTTT
>TRBV7-9|-|-|TRBJ2-5
CASSLVVARGEGTQYF
TGTGCCAGCAGCCTCGTGGTCGCCAGGGGAGAAGGGACCCAGTACTTC
>TRBV5-1|-|-|TRBJ1-2
CASSLSRDYGYTF
TGCGCCAGCAGCTTGAGTCGGGACTATGGCTACACCTTC
>TRBV10-3|TRBD2|-|TRBJ2-2
CAISESRLAGTGELFF
TGTGCCATCAGTGAGTCGAGACTAGCGGGAACCGGGGAGCTGTTTTTT
>TRBV5-1|TRBD1|-|TRBJ1-4
CASSLMGQGEEKLFF
TGCGCCAGCAGCTTAATGGGACAGGGGGAAGAAAAACTGTTTTTT
>TRBV5-1|TRBD1|-|TRBJ1-1
CASSYLQGAVTEAFF
TGCGCCAGCAGCTACCTCCAGGGGGCGGTTACTGAAGCTTTCTTT
>TRBV28|TRBD1|-|TRBJ1-5
CASSLRDRINQPQHF
TGTGCCAGCAGTTTAAGGGACAGGATTAATCAGCCCCAGCATTTT
>TRBV28|-|-|TRBJ2-1
CASSSRPQEQFF
TGTGCCAGCAGTAGTCGTCCCCAGGAGCAGTTCTTC
>TRBV29-1|-|-|TRBJ1-4
CSAQTGTRNEKLFF
TGCAGCGCTCAGACCGGGACAAGAAATGAAAAACTGTTTTTT
>TRBV28|-|-|TRBJ1-5
CASSLGGTNQPQHF
TGTGCCAGCAGTTTAGGAGGGACCAATCAGCCCCAGCATTTT
>TRBV9|-|-|TRBJ1-5
CASSPGLDNQPQHF
TGTGCCAGCAGCCCGGGACTGGATAATCAGCCCCAGCATTTT
>TRBV19|TRBD1|-|TRBJ2-6
CASSTGGWGSGANVLTF
TGTGCCAGTAGTACAGGGGGATGGGGCTCTGGGGCCAACGTCCTGACTTTC
>TRBV25-1|TRBD2|-|TRBJ2-1
CASSALAGSTYNEQFF
TGTGCCAGCAGTGCCTTAGCGGGATCAACCTACAATGAGCAGTTCTTC
>TRBV5-1|-|-|TRBJ1-1
CASSLIGQGNTEAFF
TGCGCCAGCAGCTTGATAGGGCAGGGGAACACTGAAGCTTTCTTT
>TRBV7-3|-|-|TRBJ2-7
CANKLETYEQYF
TGTGCCAACAAACTAGAGACCTACGAGCAGTACTTC
>TRBV3-1/TRBV3-2|TRBD2|-|TRBJ2-5
CASSQPPSGRAVETQYF
TGTGCCAGCAGCCAACCCCCCAGCGGGAGGGCCGTAGAGACCCAGTACTTC
>TRBV5-1|-|few|TRBJ2-6
CASSLQGSGANVLTF
TGCGCCAGCAGCTTGCAGGGCTCTGGGGCCAACGTCCTGACTTTC
>TRBV30|-|-|TRBJ2-1
CAWSLYSTVYNEQFF
TGTGCCTGGAGCCTCTATTCGACAGTCTACAATGAGCAGTTCTTC
>TRBV24-1|TRBD1|-|TRBJ1-5
CATSDLPRTGGNQPQHF
TGTGCCACCAGTGATTTACCTCGGACAGGGGGCAATCAGCCCCAGCATTTT
>TRBV5-1|TRBD2|once|TRBJ2-1
CASSLALAGAIYNEQFF
TGCGCCAGCAGCTTGGCATTAGCGGGGGCCATCTACAATGAGCAGTTCTTC
>TRBV11-3|-|once|TRBJ1-3
CASSFGGDGNTIYF
TGTGCCAGCAGCTTCGGGGGGGATGGAAACACCATATATTTT
>TRBV28|TRBD2|-|TRBJ2-1
CASETSGVSYNEQFF
TGTGCCAGCGAGACTAGCGGCGTCTCCTACAATGAGCAGTTCTTC
>TRBV10-2|-|-|TRBJ2-7
CASSEKGPRFNEQYF
TGCGCCAGCAGTGAAAAAGGCCCCAGGTTTAACGAGCAGTACTTC
>TRBV9|-|-|TRBJ2-7
CASSVAPMTVYEQYF
TGTGCCAGCAGCGTAGCCCCAATGACAGTCTACGAGCAGTACTTC
>TRBV7-8|-|few|TRBJ1-1
CASSLGWGGTEAFF
TGTGCCAGCAGCTTAGGGTGGGGGGGGACTGAAGCTTTCTTT
>TRBV7-3|-|-|TRBJ2-3
CASSLDLYTDTQYF
TGTGCCAGCAGCTTGGACTTGTACACAGATACGCAGTATTTT
>TRBV11-3|TRBD1|-|TRBJ2-7
CASSRQGGLYEQYF
TGTGCCAGCAGCCGACAGGGGGGGTTGTACGAGCAGTACTTC
>TRBV5-1|TRBD2|-|TRBJ2-1
CASSSGTSGIVSYNEQFF
TGCGCCAGCAGCTCCGGGACTAGCGGGATAGTGTCCTACAATGAGCAGTTCTTC
>TRBV7-8|-|-|TRBJ1-2
CASSLVVSGGSFRGYTF
TGTGCCAGCAGCTTAGTAGTTTCCGGGGGGAGCTTCAGGGGCTACACCTTC
>TRBV14|TRBD1|-|TRBJ2-2
CASSFDFTGVPNTGELFF
TGTGCCAGCAGCTTCGACTTTACAGGGGTCCCGAACACCGGGGAGCTGTTTTTT
>TRBV28|TRBD1|-|TRBJ1-1
CASSLLGTGGANEAFF
TGTGCCAGCAGTTTATTAGGGACAGGGGGCGCCAATGAAGCTTTCTTT
>TRBV7-8|-|-|TRBJ2-2
CASTPGISGELFF
TGTGCCAGCACTCCCGGTATATCCGGGGAGCTGTTTTTT
>TRBV9|-|once|TRBJ2-1
CASSVDLGSEQFF
TGTGCCAGCAGCGTAGACCTAGGCAGTGAGCAGTTCTTC
>TRBV6-6|TRBD1|-|TRBJ2-1
CASSRRMGQGSRDEQFF
TGTGCCAGCAGTCGAAGGATGGGACAGGGAAGTCGCGATGAGCAGTTCTTC
>TRBV19|TRBD1|-|TRBJ1-5
CASSLQQGGNQPQHF
TGTGCCAGTAGTTTACAACAGGGGGGCAATCAGCCCCAGCATTTT